The entry that follows covers one T cell receptor beta chain sequence. This likely stems from a read error, as it lies one base from a far larger clone. The sample belongs to a study of blood T cell repertoires in COVID-19. On the study more broadly: Acute and convalescent COVID-19 specimens originated in the United States, Italy and Spain. T cells, B-cell-depleted T cells, or PBMCs supplied cDNA or gDNA.

V was clipped by 0 bases and J by 4 bases, with 4 bases between them. The length of the CDR3 is 12 residues. CDR1 LGHDT and CDR2 YNNKEL come from the germline V gene (reference sequence). Original methodology: Reference gene primer amplification gave estimated nucleated cell counts. Method: immunoSEQ multiplex PCR; TCRdb's copy keeps in-frame clones and lacks some. That table furnishes V, J and clone size, whereas the DNA furnished D and trimming. The sample lists 150,000 to 200,000 clones; approximately 79% were seen once. J is TRBJ2-7 and V is TRBV3-1 (or the pseudogene TRBV3-2); D is unclear. Sequencing was done on a sample of peripheral blood. This clonotype was obtained from a man aged 50 to 59 who had recovered from COVID-19. The CDR3 loop is CASSQDKYEQYF. CDR3 nucleotides: TGTGCCAGCAGCCAAGATAAATACGAGCAGTACTTC.